A selection of T cell receptor beta chains follows, all from one sample in a study of early T cells in non-severe SARS-CoV-2 infection. TCRdb re-called the 5' RACE reads through MiXCR, storing one row per CDR3 protein. This table has roughly 75,000 distinct CDR3 sequences, around 12% appearing once. The specimen was whole blood. All receptors come from an adult who was a healthcare worker with PCR-confirmed SARS-CoV-2 infection or an uninfected control (not recorded which). The CDR3 runs from the conserved cysteine through the conserved F or W. D genes are given only for firm matches. Size values are once, few and many counts, or a class for expanded clones, and some rows have none.

v_gene	abundance	d_gene	j_gene	CDR3nt	CDR3aa
TRBV29-1	few	TRBD2	TRBJ2-5	TGCAGCGGCGGGACTAGCGGGAGGGCGGAGACCCAGTACTTC	CSGGTSGRAETQYF
TRBV7-2	few	.	TRBJ2-3	TGTGCCAGCAGCCCCCTCGGGGCAGATACGCAGTATTTT	CASSPLGADTQYF
TRBV5-1	few	.	TRBJ2-2	TGCGCCAGCAGCCCGGGACGGACGAACACCGGGGAGCTGTTTTTT	CASSPGRTNTGELFF
TRBV28	.	.	TRBJ1-6	TGTGCCAGCAGTTTAAGACAGTTAAAAGGGGACCTCCACTTT	CASSLRQLKGDLHF
TRBV11-2	few	.	TRBJ2-1	TGTGCCAGCAGCCCAACCCTGCGAACCCAGTTCTTC	CASSPTLRTQFF
TRBV20-1	many	.	TRBJ2-3	TGCAGTGCTAGAGTACCCTTGTTATCAGATACGCAGTATTTT	CSARVPLLSDTQYF
TRBV3-1	few	.	TRBJ1-2	TGTGCCAGCAGCCAAGTTCGGAGGGGCTACACCTTC	CASSQVRRGYTF
TRBV28	many	.	TRBJ2-1	TGTGCCAGCAGTTTATGGGGGAATTACAATGAGCAGTTCTTC	CASSLWGNYNEQFF
TRBV6-6	few	TRBD2	TRBJ2-7	TGTGCCAGCAGCCTACTAGCGGAACCCCTCGGCGAGCAGTACTTC	CASSLLAEPLGEQYF
TRBV10-3	few	TRBD1	TRBJ1-2	TGTGCCATCAGTGAAGGGACAGGGAATGATCGAACCTACACCTTC	CAISEGTGNDRTYTF
TRBV29-1	many	TRBD2	TRBJ2-1	TGCAGCGTTGAAGATCAGAGCGGGAGCTTTAATGAGCAGTTCTTC	CSVEDQSGSFNEQFF
TRBV7-3	many	.	TRBJ2-5	TGTGCCAGCAGCCGCGAGAGAGGAGAGACCCAGTACTTC	CASSRERGETQYF
TRBV5-1	.	.	TRBJ2-6	TGCGCCAGCAGCCCATGGAGGGACTCTGGGGCCAACGTCCTGACTTTC	CASSPWRDSGANVLTF
TRBV7-8	.	TRBD2	TRBJ2-4	TGTGCCAGCAGCTTCAGGGCGGGAGGCCCAAACATTCAGTACTTC	CASSFRAGGPNIQYF
TRBV7-8	few	TRBD1	TRBJ2-7	TGTGTCAGCAGCTTAACAGACAGGGCAAGCTCCTACGAGCAGTACTTC	CVSSLTDRASSYEQYF
TRBV4-1	few	TRBD2	TRBJ2-5	TGCGCCAGCAGCCAAGCCGGGACTAGCGGGAGGGGGGCCCAGTACTTC	CASSQAGTSGRGAQYF
TRBV7-2	many	.	TRBJ2-2	TGTGCCAGCAGCTTACGAGCGAACACCGGGGAGCTGTTTTTT	CASSLRANTGELFF
TRBV7-9	few	.	TRBJ2-3	TGTGCCAGCAGCTACAGGGCAAGCGGGAGCACAGATACGCAGTATTTT	CASSYRASGSTDTQYF
TRBV29-1	few	.	TRBJ1-2	TGCAGCGTTGTGCAGGGAGGTGTGCGTGGCTACACCTTC	CSVVQGGVRGYTF
TRBV29-1	few	.	TRBJ2-1	TGCAGCGTTGATAGAGGGAACAATGAGCAGTTCTTC	CSVDRGNNEQFF
TRBV6-1	few	.	TRBJ2-3	TGTGCCAGCAGTGGCAAGCGGGTCGGCACAGATACGCAGTATTTT	CASSGKRVGTDTQYF
TRBV29-1	many	.	TRBJ1-1	TGCAGCGCCTTCGTGGACACTGAAGCTTTCTTT	CSAFVDTEAFF
TRBV4-1	few	TRBD1	TRBJ2-2	TGCGCCAGCAGCCCTTCACAGGGGGCTGTGGGGGAGCTGTTTTTT	CASSPSQGAVGELFF
TRBV29-1	.	.	TRBJ2-5	TGCAGCGTTGAAAGGGAGACCCAGTACTTC	CSVERETQYF
TRBV7-2	.	.	TRBJ2-7	TGTGCCAGCAGCTCCTCCGGGACCTACGAGCAGTACTTC	CASSSSGTYEQYF
TRBV5-1	.	TRBD2	TRBJ2-1	TGCGCCAGCAGCCCAGGCGGGGGAGGGGCCTACAATGAGCAGTTCTTC	CASSPGGGGAYNEQFF
TRBV18	many	TRBD1	TRBJ2-2	TGTGCCAGCTCACCTCCGGGACAGGGGTTCACCGGGGAGCTGTTTTTT	CASSPPGQGFTGELFF
TRBV7-2	few	.	TRBJ2-3	TGTGCCAGCAGCTTACAGGCGGGACGGCTGACGGATACGCAGTATTTT	CASSLQAGRLTDTQYF
TRBV28	many	.	TRBJ2-6	TGTGCCAGCAGTTTCTCGTGGAACTCTGGGGCCAACGTCCTGACTTTC	CASSFSWNSGANVLTF
TRBV5-1	many	TRBD2	TRBJ2-1	TGCGCCAGCAGCTTCGGCGGTAGCGGGAGGGGGCAGTTCTTC	CASSFGGSGRGQFF